Listed below are T cell receptor beta chains from one sample, sequenced in a study of identical twins. TCRdb re-analysed the 5' RACE reads in MiXCR, keeping a single row per CDR3 protein. Among 700,000 or so distinct CDR3 sequences listed, less than 10% were seen once. These data were likewise used in another study, on yellow fever vaccine responses in identical twins.

The sample consisted of PBMCs. The receptor set was obtained from a woman under 30 in good health. CDR3s include the opening cysteine and the closing phenylalanine or tryptophan. The D gene is left open where the match is weak. Size is omitted from some rows. Given values are once, few, many or a class for expanded clones.

d_call,clone_size,j_call,v_call,cdr3_aa,cdr3_nt
TRBD2,many,TRBJ2-7,TRBV6-2/TRBV6-3,CASSYRPTQIAGKDYEQYF,TGTGCCAGCAGTTACCGTCCAACCCAGATAGCGGGGAAGGACTACGAGCAGTACTTC
-,-,TRBJ1-6,TRBV5-1,CASSLDGRPFDSPLHF,TGCGCCAGCAGCTTGGATGGACGGCCGTTTGATTCACCCCTCCACTTT
-,-,TRBJ1-1,TRBV15,CATRLGNTEAFF,TGTGCCACCAGGTTGGGAAACACTGAAGCTTTCTTT
-,few,TRBJ2-7,TRBV27,CASRITWIGSYEQYF,TGTGCCAGCAGAATAACTTGGATAGGTTCCTACGAGCAGTACTTC
-,many,TRBJ2-5,TRBV3-1,CASSRLGVQETQYF,TGTGCCAGCAGCCGGTTAGGGGTCCAAGAGACCCAGTACTTC
-,-,TRBJ1-1,TRBV10-3,CAISERGGRDTEAFF,TGTGCCATCAGTGAACGGGGGGGCCGGGACACTGAAGCTTTCTTT
TRBD1,many,TRBJ2-7,TRBV7-9,CASSSDRVVDEQYF,TGTGCCAGCAGCTCAGACAGGGTGGTGGACGAGCAGTACTTC
-,-,TRBJ2-2,TRBV7-6,CASSLGNYGDTGELFF,TGTGCCAGCAGCTTAGGAAATTACGGCGACACCGGGGAGCTGTTTTTT
-,many,TRBJ1-2,TRBV12-3/TRBV12-4,CASSLQGNYGYTF,TGTGCCAGCAGCTTACAGGGTAACTATGGCTACACCTTC
-,few,TRBJ2-2,TRBV27,CASSLMENTGELFF,TGTGCCAGCAGTTTAATGGAGAACACCGGGGAGCTGTTTTTT
-,few,TRBJ2-3,TRBV10-3,CAISASGIGGDTQYF,TGTGCCATCAGTGCATCCGGGATCGGCGGAGATACGCAGTATTTT
-,few,TRBJ2-5,TRBV7-9,CASSLRRGQTYQETQYF,TGTGCCAGCAGCCTCCGGAGGGGACAGACGTACCAAGAGACCCAGTACTTC
-,-,TRBJ2-5,TRBV21-1,CANQDGGYQETQYF,TGTGCCAACCAGGACGGGGGGTACCAAGAGACCCAGTACTTC
-,-,TRBJ1-1,TRBV3-1,CASSHRALNTEAFF,TGTGCCAGCAGCCATAGGGCTCTGAACACTGAAGCTTTCTTT
TRBD1,few,TRBJ1-2,TRBV5-1,CASRVGTEANYGYTF,TGCGCCAGCAGAGTCGGGACAGAGGCTAACTATGGCTACACCTTC
TRBD2,few,TRBJ2-1,TRBV20-1,CSPTAGTSVYNEQFF,TGCAGTCCAACTGCGGGGACTAGCGTCTACAATGAGCAGTTCTTC
-,few,TRBJ2-1,TRBV11-3,CASSLGTDPYNEQFF,TGTGCCAGCAGCCTCGGGACGGATCCCTACAATGAGCAGTTCTTC
-,-,TRBJ2-1,TRBV27,CASSLRTATYNEQFF,TGTGCCAGCAGTTTACGGACAGCTACCTACAATGAGCAGTTCTTC
TRBD1,few,TRBJ2-7,TRBV25-1,CASSEPRTGTEQYF,TGTGCCAGCAGTGAACCCCGGACAGGGACCGAGCAGTACTTC
-,few,TRBJ2-2,TRBV6-5,CASSYLGGGGTGELFF,TGTGCCAGCAGTTACCTCGGAGGGGGAGGGACCGGGGAGCTGTTTTTT
-,few,TRBJ1-5,TRBV6-1,CASSVTGSDQPQHF,TGTGCCAGCAGTGTCACAGGGTCTGATCAGCCCCAGCATTTT
TRBD2,many,TRBJ2-1,TRBV20-1,CSARRAGGDEQFF,TGCAGTGCTAGAAGGGCCGGGGGGGATGAGCAGTTCTTC
TRBD2,-,TRBJ2-7,TRBV20-1,CSARDHKGLAVYEQYF,TGCAGTGCTAGAGATCACAAGGGACTAGCGGTTTACGAGCAGTACTTC
TRBD1,many,TRBJ2-2,TRBV12-3/TRBV12-4,CASGTGNTGELFF,TGTGCCAGCGGGACAGGGAACACCGGGGAGCTGTTTTTT
-,few,TRBJ2-7,TRBV4-3,CASSQVRGAEQYF,TGCGCCAGCAGCCAAGTTCGGGGGGCCGAGCAGTACTTC
TRBD1,few,TRBJ2-1,TRBV5-5,CASRIPGGSGNEQFF,TGTGCCAGCAGGATCCCAGGGGGCTCGGGGAATGAGCAGTTCTTC
TRBD1,-,TRBJ1-4,TRBV15,CATSRDGTGNEKLFF,TGTGCCACCAGCAGAGATGGGACAGGGAATGAAAAACTGTTTTTT
TRBD1,few,TRBJ1-2,TRBV20-1,CSARVGQGAGGYTF,TGCAGTGCTAGAGTTGGACAGGGGGCAGGGGGCTACACCTTC
-,few,TRBJ2-7,TRBV11-2,CASSLVAASSGSSYEQYF,TGTGCCAGCAGCTTAGTAGCCGCCTCGAGCGGCAGCTCCTACGAGCAGTACTTC
-,-,TRBJ2-7,TRBV5-6,CASSAPHGDEQYF,TGTGCCAGCAGCGCACCACACGGGGACGAGCAGTACTTC
TRBD2,-,TRBJ2-1,TRBV5-1,CASSKGLAGAPHEQFF,TGCGCCAGCAGCAAGGGACTAGCGGGAGCCCCGCATGAGCAGTTCTTC
TRBD1,few,TRBJ2-6,TRBV18,CASSRRDRGGGANVLTF,TGTGCCAGCTCACGTCGGGACAGGGGAGGTGGGGCCAACGTCCTGACTTTC
-,-,TRBJ2-1,TRBV10-3,CAIRQGSNNEQFF,TGTGCCATCAGACAGGGAAGTAACAATGAGCAGTTCTTC
-,-,TRBJ2-2,TRBV11-2,CASSQYQGQNTGELFF,TGTGCCAGCAGCCAGTATCAGGGACAGAACACCGGGGAGCTGTTTTTT
TRBD1,-,TRBJ2-3,TRBV5-5,CASSWGQSSTDTQYF,TGTGCCAGCAGCTGGGGACAGTCTAGCACAGATACGCAGTATTTT
-,few,TRBJ1-4,TRBV6-6,CASRGEKLFF,TGTGCCAGCAGGGGTGAAAAACTGTTTTTT
-,many,TRBJ2-5,TRBV5-1,CASSLQQGQGETQYF,TGCGCCAGCAGCTTGCAACAAGGACAAGGGGAGACCCAGTACTTC
TRBD2,-,TRBJ2-2,TRBV7-6,CASSPVGGRTPGELFF,TGTGCCAGCAGCCCGGTCGGGGGGAGAACCCCCGGGGAGCTGTTTTTT
-,-,TRBJ2-7,TRBV20-1,CSARDVQGYEQYF,TGCAGTGCTAGAGACGTACAGGGTTACGAGCAGTACTTC
-,few,TRBJ1-2,TRBV3-1,CASSQSRGAYGYTF,TGTGCCAGCAGCCAATCCAGGGGAGCATATGGCTACACCTTC
-,-,TRBJ2-7,TRBV11-2,CASGRGGYEQYF,TGTGCCAGCGGAAGGGGCGGCTACGAGCAGTACTTC
TRBD1,-,TRBJ2-5,TRBV24-1,CATSDDRGRDQETQYF,TGTGCCACCAGTGATGACAGGGGGCGCGACCAAGAGACCCAGTACTTC
-,few,TRBJ2-1,TRBV5-1,CASSFARAGVYNEQFF,TGCGCCAGCAGCTTTGCCCGGGCAGGGGTGTACAATGAGCAGTTCTTC
-,-,TRBJ2-5,TRBV7-2,CASSPGGSGETQYF,TGTGCCAGCAGCCCTGGGGGAAGCGGGGAGACCCAGTACTTC
-,many,TRBJ2-1,TRBV27,CASSLGRSYNEQFF,TGTGCCAGCAGTCTCGGGCGATCCTACAATGAGCAGTTCTTC
-,many,TRBJ1-6,TRBV15,CATSSRPLGNSPLHF,TGTGCCACCAGCAGCAGGCCGCTGGGTAATTCACCCCTCCACTTT
-,few,TRBJ2-5,TRBV20-1,CSARGPRGRDETQYF,TGCAGTGCTAGAGGTCCCCGGGGACGGGATGAGACCCAGTACTTC
-,-,TRBJ2-7,TRBV5-6,CASSSTGANEQYF,TGTGCCAGCAGCTCGACGGGAGCCAACGAGCAGTACTTC
TRBD1,-,TRBJ2-7,TRBV28,CASSLGARGQRRYYEQYF,TGTGCCAGCAGTTTGGGTGCCAGGGGGCAAAGAAGGTACTACGAGCAGTACTTC